These T cell receptor beta chains were read from a single sample in a study of cytomegalovirus exposure and HLA in healthy donors. Profiled with immunoSEQ multiplex PCR; TCRdb holds only in-frame clones, not every one. The sample records 120,000 or so clones, 65% to 85% being singletons. The sample taken for sequencing was PBMCs. These TCRs come from a man aged 45 to 65 in good health and CMV-seropositive. CDR3s include the opening cysteine and the closing phenylalanine or tryptophan. Each record gives: D gene, J gene, V gene, clone size, CDR3 DNA, CDR3 protein. D genes are given only for firm matches. Clone size, where shown, is once, few, many, or a class for clones that have expanded.

>-|TRBJ1-2|TRBV29-1|-
TGCAGCGTTGAGTGGGGAGGAAACTATGGCTACACCTTC
CSVEWGGNYGYTF
>TRBD1|TRBJ1-2|TRBV6-1|-
TGTGCCAGCACCGGAAGGTCAGGGGGACTGGGTGGCTACACCTTC
CASTGRSGGLGGYTF
>TRBD1|TRBJ2-7|TRBV5-4|-
TGTGCCAGCAGCTCGTATACAGGGGTTCGAGGTTACGAGCAGTACTTC
CASSSYTGVRGYEQYF
>-|TRBJ2-5|TRBV2|once
TGTGCCAGCCGACAGGTACTCACCCAAGAGACCCAGTACTTC
CASRQVLTQETQYF
>-|TRBJ2-7|TRBV7-2|-
TGTGCCAGCACCCTGAGCCGGGGTGAGTACGAGCAGTACTTC
CASTLSRGEYEQYF
>TRBD1|TRBJ1-1|TRBV5-1|-
TGCGCCAGCAGTTCACAGCAGGGGGCGGACACTGAAGCTTTCTTT
CASSSQQGADTEAFF
>-|TRBJ1-6|TRBV5-1|-
TGCGCCAGCAGCTTGGGACAGTTAGAATCACCCCTCCACTTT
CASSLGQLESPLHF
>TRBD2|TRBJ2-6|TRBV7-2|-
TGTGCCAGCAGCTTCTCGGGACTAGTGGGTGCCAACGTCCTGACTTTC
CASSFSGLVGANVLTF
>-|TRBJ2-3|TRBV6-6|-
TGTGCCAGCAGTTACCTCGGGGAGAGCACAGATACGCAGTATTTT
CASSYLGESTDTQYF
>TRBD1|TRBJ1-4|TRBV6-6|-
TGTGCCAGCACGGACAGGGGGGGCACTAATGAAAAACTGTTTTTT
CASTDRGGTNEKLFF
>-|TRBJ1-1|TRBV29-1|-
TGCAGCGTTGATCAGGGAGGTTTGAACACTGAAGCTTTCTTT
CSVDQGGLNTEAFF
>TRBD2|TRBJ2-5|TRBV5-6|-
TGTGCCAGCAGCAGACCAGAGAGGACTAGCGTACGAGAGACCCAGTACTTC
CASSRPERTSVRETQYF
>-|TRBJ2-2|TRBV9|-
TGTGCCAGCAGCGTAGTTTCCGCAAACTACACCGGGGAGCTGTTTTTT
CASSVVSANYTGELFF
>-|TRBJ1-5|TRBV2|-
TGTGCCAGCAGTGCCCAGGCGAATCAGCCCCAGCATTTT
CASSAQANQPQHF
>-|TRBJ2-6|TRBV27|-
TGTGCCAGCAGCTTGAAAGCCTCTGGGGCCAACGTCCTGACTTTC
CASSLKASGANVLTF
>TRBD2|TRBJ2-5|TRBV27|-
TGTGCCAGCAGCATGCTCTTGCCAGCGGGGGGAATCCAAGAGACCCAGTACTTC
CASSMLLPAGGIQETQYF
>-|TRBJ2-7|TRBV6-5|-
TGTGCCAGCAGTAAACAGTCCTACGAGCAGTACTTC
CASSKQSYEQYF
>-|TRBJ2-1|TRBV7-2|-
TGTGCCAGCAGCTTATGGTTCCGCACTTCCTACAATGAGCAGTTCTTC
CASSLWFRTSYNEQFF
>-|TRBJ2-7|TRBV7-2|-
TGTGCCAGCAGCTTAATATTCGGCAGGGAGCAGTACTTC
CASSLIFGREQYF
>-|TRBJ2-7|TRBV6-5|-
TGTGCCAGCAGTTACCGGAGGGGAGCCTACGAGCAGTACTTC
CASSYRRGAYEQYF
>-|TRBJ1-2|TRBV7-9|-
TGTGCCAGCAGCTTAGGGTGGTCGGATGGCTACACCTTC
CASSLGWSDGYTF
>-|TRBJ1-1|TRBV28|few
TGTGCCAGCAGTCTCATCAGGAGGACTGAAGCTTTCTTT
CASSLIRRTEAFF
>-|TRBJ1-4|TRBV5-1|-
TGCGCCAGCAGCTTGGGCGCTCCTAATGAAAAACTGTTTTTT
CASSLGAPNEKLFF
>-|TRBJ2-7|TRBV19|-
TGTGCCAGTAGTACGGGGGACGAGCAGTACTTC
CASSTGDEQYF